Below, 25 T cell receptor beta chains from the same sample are listed, as sequenced in a study of blood T cell repertoires in COVID-19 (dated by TCRdb to between 2020 and 2021). Receptor amplification or capture employed the immunoSEQ multiplex PCR assay. Imported from immuneACCESS, the table was reduced by TCRdb to in-frame sequences with V and J called. These copies leave out some clones; in studies compared against another copy, an unresolved V gene accounts for under half, and the cause of the remainder is not known. The sample table contains about 160,000 clones; only one count was recorded for over 65% of them. Clones ranked in the top ten supply roughly 8.4% of the sample. Sequenced input: peripheral blood. The receptors were gathered from a man aged 55 to 70 with acute or convalescent COVID-19.

The chain has TRBV14 and TRBJ1-2; possibly TRBD1 for D (6 bases). V was clipped by 2 bases and J by 4 bases, with 8 bases between them. The CDR3 extends over 13 amino acids. The V gene's germline CDR1 is SGHDN and CDR2 FVKESK. The CDR3 DNA is TGTGCCAGCAGCCAACAACAGGGCTATGGCTACACCTTC. Translated: CASSQQQGYGYTF.

This clone was detected ten times or more. V is TRBV5-4 and J is TRBJ2-7; 7 bases agree with TRBD2. Germline V CDR1 and CDR2: SGHNT, YYREEE (reference sequence). The CDR3 runs 14 residues. V lost 1 base to trimming and J lost 0 bases; unmatched junction nucleotides: 1. CDR3 coding DNA: TGTGCCAGCAGCTTGAGCGGGGCCTCCTACGAGCAGTACTTC. Its translation: CASSLSGASYEQYF.

The chain couples TRBV18 to TRBJ1-2; possibly TRBD1 for D (6 bases). The CDR3 is 14 residues long. The germline gives CDR1 KGHSH, CDR2 LQKENI. V gave up 0 bases and J gave up 8 bases, with 13 bases separating them. The CDR3 DNA follows: TGTGCCAGCTCACCACCGTACAGGGCTGGCGGCTACACCTTC. Encoded protein: CASSPPYRAGGYTF.

The chain uses TRBV7-3 and TRBJ2-3, with no clear D. This CDR3 is built from 12 residues. Between the trimmed V and J ends, which lost 8 bases and 3 bases, there was a span of 9 bases. Germline V CDR1 and CDR2: SGHTA, FQGTGA. The DNA of the CDR3 is TGTGCCAGCGGGCTACGGACAGATACGCAGTATTTT. This codes for CASGLRTDTQYF.

On this clone itself: The germline gene is not matched at one end of the junction; a read error may be the cause. The J gene is TRBJ1-5, the V gene TRBV6-2 or TRBV6-3; D ambiguous. This CDR3 spans 18 amino acids. Per germline, CDR1 MNHEY and CDR2 SVGEGT. The CDR3 DNA sequence: TGTGCCAGCAGTAACTCAAAAACACACAGATTGGCCTGGCAGCCCCAGCATTTT. As protein: CASSNSKTHRLAWQPQHF.

The genes are TRBV5-1 and TRBJ2-5; 15 nucleotides line up with TRBD2. The CDR3 is 15 residues long. Germline loops: CDR1 SGHRS, CDR2 YFSETQ. V was pared by 4 bases and J by 5 bases, with 3 bases of the junction left unmatched. The CDR3 DNA reads TGCGCCAGCAGCGCAGGGACTAGCGGGGGGGAGACCCAGTACTTC. Translated, it gives CASSAGTSGGETQYF.

The chain joins TRBV11-2 to TRBJ1-1; 8 positions agree with TRBD1. The CDR3 sequence is 14 residues long. Per germline, CDR1 SGHAT and CDR2 FQNNGV. V shed 6 bases, J shed 5 bases, and the junction held 8 bases outside the gene matches. The CDR3: CASSPQQGGTEAFF. Here the CDR3 DNA reads TGTGCCAGCAGTCCACAACAGGGGGGAACTGAAGCTTTCTTT.

The rearrangement joins TRBV11-2 to TRBJ1-1; D possibly corresponds to TRBD1 (5 bases). Between the trimmed V and J ends, which lost 1 base and 6 bases, there was a span of 15 bases. The germline gives CDR1 SGHAT, CDR2 FQNNGV. This CDR3 is 15 amino acids long. CDR3 DNA sequence: TGTGCCAGCAGCTTAGCACTGGCGGGGACGTCTGAAGCTTTCTTT. Its translation: CASSLALAGTSEAFF.

This clone appeared a few times. CDR3 coding DNA: TGTGCCAGCAGCTTAGGAATTGCAGGGAAATCTGGCTACACCTTC. This translates into CASSLGIAGKSGYTF. The J gene is TRBJ1-2, the V gene TRBV7-2; a weak D match, TRBD1 (5 bases). The CDR3 is 15 amino acids. The germline gives CDR1 SGHTA, CDR2 FQGNSA. V gave up 1 base and J gave up 7 bases, with 16 bases separating them.

This clone was seen only a few times. The chain couples TRBV19 to TRBJ1-2; tentatively, D is TRBD1 (5 bases). Germline CDR1 and CDR2: LNHDA and SQIVND (reference sequence). With 1 base removed from V and 4 bases from J, the gap between germline ends came to 10 bases. CDR3 length: 14 amino acids. CDR3 in amino acids: CASSIAGQGYGYTF. In DNA form, the CDR3 reads TGTGCCAGTAGTATAGCAGGGCAGGGCTATGGCTACACCTTC.

This chain links TRBV12-5 with TRBJ2-5; 10 positions agree with TRBD2. Germline-derived CDR1 and CDR2 are LGHNT and FRNRAP. V gave up 7 bases and J gave up 5 bases; unmatched junction bases: 10. CDR3 length: 15 residues. The CDR3 protein is CASDSGLAVSETQYF. Here the CDR3 DNA reads TGTGCTAGTGATTCCGGACTAGCGGTTTCGGAGACCCAGTACTTC. The full variable domain, its missing parts supplied by reference TRBV12-5 and TRBJ2-5, is DARVTQTPRHKVTEMGQEVTMRCQPILGHNTVFWYRQTMMQGLELLAYFRNRAPLDDSGMPKDRFSAEMPDATLATLKIQPSEPRDSAVYFCASDSGLAVSETQYFGPGTRLLVL.

This sequence joins TRBV4-1 and TRBJ2-1, with a tentative D call TRBD2 (5 bases). The CDR3 runs to 13 residues. V dropped 0 bases and J dropped 9 bases, with 9 bases sitting between them. From germline, CDR1 is MGHRA and CDR2 YSYEKL. The DNA of the CDR3 is TGCGCCAGCAGCCAAGAGACTAACATTGAGCAGTTCTTC. Amino acid sequence: CASSQETNIEQFF.

This clone appeared once. The rearrangement joins TRBV12-3 or TRBV12-4 to TRBJ1-1; D gene unclear. This CDR3 spans 13 amino acids. Deletions cut 6 bases from V and 5 bases from J, with 13 bases between. The chain's CDR3 is CASSPGRATEAFF. In nucleotides, the CDR3 is TGTGCCAGCAGCCCCGGGAGAGCAACTGAAGCTTTCTTT.

This sequence joins TRBV12-5 and TRBJ1-2; D not resolved. The V gene lost 5 bases and the J gene lost 4 bases, with 14 bases spanning the gap. From germline, CDR1 is LGHNT and CDR2 FRNRAP. The CDR3 covers 14 residues. For the CDR3, the DNA is TGTGCTAGTGGTACTAAGACGGCGTCCTATGGCTACACCTTC. Translation: CASGTKTASYGYTF.

Only one count was recorded for this clone. The V and J genes are TRBV24-1 and TRBJ2-7; 7 bases match TRBD1. This CDR3 contains 14 residues. V shed 5 bases and J 5 bases; nucleotides not matched to a gene: 8. From germline, CDR1 is KGHDR and CDR2 SFDVKD. The CDR3 bases are TGTGCCACCAGTGCCCGACAGGGTTCGGACGAGCAGTACTTC. Translating gives CATSARQGSDEQYF.

CDR3 nucleotide sequence: TGTGCCAGCAGTGACACAGGGAATCAGCCCCAGCATTTT. Protein product: CASSDTGNQPQHF. This sequence joins TRBV2 and TRBJ1-5; TRBD1 might be the D (6 bases). In germline, CDR1 is SNHLY, CDR2 FYNNEI. The CDR3 runs 13 residues. Trimming removed 3 bases from V and 4 bases from J, with 7 bases in between. The variable domain in full, completed from reference TRBV2 and TRBJ1-5, reads EPEVTQTPSHQVTQMGQEVILRCVPISNHLYFYWYRQILGQKVEFLVSFYNNEISEKSEIFDDQFSVERPDGSNFTLKIRSTKLEDSAMYFCASSDTGNQPQHFGDGTRLSIL.

The rearrangement uses TRBV27 and TRBJ2-5; 9 positions match TRBD2. This CDR3 has 17 amino acids. Germline V gives CDR1 MNHEY, CDR2 SMNVEV (reference sequence). Trimming cost V 0 bases and J 3 bases; bases outside gene matches: 8. The CDR3 DNA reads as TGTGCCAGCAGTTTATCGTACCTCCTAGCGGGGAAAGAGACCCAGTACTTC. It encodes CASSLSYLLAGKETQYF.

This clone has a handful of counts. This chain links TRBV7-9 with TRBJ1-4; 9 nucleotides line up with TRBD1. Germline V CDR1 and CDR2: SEHNR, FQNEAQ (reference sequence). This CDR3 is 15 amino acids long. With V trimmed by 4 bases and J by 3 bases, 3 bases remained unmatched. CDR3 sequence (DNA): TGTGCCAGCAGCTCCGGGGACAGGGCTAATGAAAAACTGTTTTTT. This gives the protein CASSSGDRANEKLFF.

This sequence joins TRBV19 and TRBJ2-2, with D perhaps matching TRBD2 (5 bases). Germline V gene sequence: CDR1 LNHDA, CDR2 SQIVND (reference sequence). Between the trimmed V and J ends, which lost 3 bases and 4 bases, there was a span of 9 bases. The CDR3 extends over 14 amino acids. The CDR3 bases are TGTGCCAGTAGTATTATAGGAGGCACCGGGGAGCTGTTTTTT. Amino acid sequence: CASSIIGGTGELFF.

The gene calls are TRBV9 and TRBJ2-3, with D unresolved. CDR3 length: 16 residues. V lost 0 bases and J 0 bases, leaving 11 bases between the germline ends. Germline loops: CDR1 SGDLS, CDR2 YYNGEE. The CDR3 spells CASSVDSRQSTDTQYF. The CDR3 DNA is TGTGCCAGCAGCGTAGATTCCAGACAAAGCACAGATACGCAGTATTTT.

The chain uses TRBV5-4 and TRBJ1-2; tentatively, D is TRBD1 (6 bases). CDR3 length: 14 amino acids. Deletions cut 0 bases from V and 2 bases from J, with 8 bases between. Germline-derived CDR1 and CDR2 are SGHNT and YYREEE (reference sequence). CDR3 amino acids: CASSLGTGNYGYTF. The CDR3 DNA follows: TGTGCCAGCAGCTTGGGAACAGGGAACTATGGCTACACCTTC.

The chain uses TRBV5-1 and TRBJ2-5, with 9 bases that match TRBD2. Germline CDR1 and CDR2: SGHRS and YFSETQ. V shed 4 bases, J shed 2 bases, and the junction held 6 bases outside the gene matches. This CDR3 region has 15 residues. CDR3 coding DNA: TGCGCCAGCAGCCAACAGAGCGGGGGGCAAGAGACCCAGTACTTC. This gives the protein CASSQQSGGQETQYF.

The chain has TRBV10-3 and TRBJ1-6; tentative D call: TRBD1 (6 bases). This CDR3 region has 15 residues. Germline CDR1 is ENHRY and CDR2 is SYGVKD. Trimming shortened V by 0 bases and J by 7 bases, and 10 bases separated the two germline ends. As DNA, the CDR3 is TGTGCCATCAGTGAGTCGGGGGCAGGAAATTCACCCCTCCACTTT. As protein: CAISESGAGNSPLHF.

This chain links TRBV19 with TRBJ2-7, with 7 nucleotides matching TRBD1. V gave up 5 bases and J gave up 3 bases; unmatched junction bases: 4. The CDR3 has 13 residues. Germline values: CDR1 LNHDA, CDR2 SQIVND (reference sequence). The CDR3 region is CASSLGQYYEQYF. The CDR3 nucleotides read TGTGCCAGTAGTTTGGGACAGTACTACGAGCAGTACTTC.

The chain uses TRBV12-3 or TRBV12-4 and TRBJ2-7, with 7 nucleotides matching TRBD1. With 5 bases clipped from V and 6 bases from J, the junction kept 4 bases outside the gene matches. The CDR3 contains 12 residues. CDR3 coding DNA: TGTGCCAGCAGTAAGACAGGGCGCGAGCAGTACTTC. This codes for CASSKTGREQYF.